The clone carrying this TCR beta chain was seen only a few times. What it binds is unknown. It was with a sample-barcoded 5' primer and a J-beta primer mix that a second PCR of roughly 7 to 11 cycles was run. The authors tagged each cDNA molecule using a template-switch adaptor with 12 random nucleotides. TCRdb reanalysed the 5' RACE reads using MiXCR and keeps one entry per CDR3 protein. The sample lists around 800,000 distinct CDR3 sequences, 40% to 50% seen once, with approximately 19% in the top ten. CDR3 size: 13 residues. Looked up from germline, CDR1 is MDHEN and CDR2 is SYDVKM. This entry comes from a study of blood T cells in healthy people across ages. Study-wide points: Versus aged donors, long-lived donors had higher diversity and more naive CD4+ cells.

Sample: blood. The V gene is TRBV28, the J gene TRBJ2-5, with TRBD2 as a possible D gene (6 bases). Near its end, the DNA agrees better with TRBJ2-7, so the J call may be wrong. This receptor was taken from a man aged 55 to 70 in good health. CDR3 DNA: TGTGCCAGCCGCCCTGGGGGGAGGTACGAGCAGTACTTC. Translated, it gives CASRPGGRYEQYF.